The text below deals with one TCR beta chain. Antigen: not known. This entry comes from a study of T cells in tumors after PD-1 blockade. Findings and caveats of the study: Some novel exhausted tumor clones appeared in pre-treatment blood, suggesting peripheral recruitment.

Trimming took 4 bases from V and 3 from J; bases not matched to a gene: 7. The CDR3 sequence is 15 residues long. Germline V gene sequence: CDR1 SGHRS, CDR2 YFSETQ. The data were produced by immunoSEQ multiplex PCR, yet TCRdb's version contains in-frame clones alone and is incomplete. In the table there are 45,000 to 60,000 clones, approximately 80% of which are singletons. The TCR comes from a human donor with advanced basal cell or squamous cell carcinoma (not recorded which). J is TRBJ2-3 and V is TRBV5-1, with TRBD2 matching over 8 bases. Sequenced material: PBMCs, taken before anti-PD-1 therapy. The CDR3 protein is CASSQGLGTTDTQYF. The CDR3, as DNA: TGCGCCAGCAGCCAGGGACTAGGGACGACAGATACGCAGTATTTT.